This TCR beta chain came from a study of cytomegalovirus exposure and HLA in healthy donors (dated 2017 in TCRdb). Study-level background: An earlier analysis of several hundred of the donors reported about 290 Gb of sequence data and some 120 million unique TCR beta sequences from roughly 180 million T cells. Roughly 300 gigabases of sequencing data and about 92 million unique TCR sequences made up an early release that covered under 750 HLA-typed donors. Of the 300 to 450 genotyped donors, 80% to 90% were placed in the genetic ancestry cluster associated with self-reported Caucasian donors. The aim of the study was to test whether cataloging public T cell receptors could identify signatures of past pathogen exposure. The T cell repertoires of 700 or so subjects were profiled by immunosequencing and related to cytomegalovirus serostatus. Besides the first cohort of 550 to 750 subjects, a separate validation cohort made up of 120 or so different subjects was used. High-throughput TCR immunosequencing, statistical association of individual TCRs with disease status, and machine learning were combined to predict cytomegalovirus infection status. To study patterns of TCR occurrence, a later analysis re-analyzed previously published TCR beta repertoires from 666 donors and added high-resolution HLA genotyping. Rather than using new phenotypic data, the later analysis identified candidate immune exposures from TCR beta sequences and from how often those sequences occurred across donors. In an earlier analysis of more than 550 of the donors, high-throughput TCR beta sequencing was used to judge whether each TCR beta V gene segment behaved as functional or pseudogenic. Alongside the repertoire data, information on donor age, sex, ethnicity and CMV serostatus was compiled. In a later genetic analysis, genome-wide SNP genotypes for about 60% of the 666 donors were used, and that subset was treated as a discovery cohort. All discovery cohort repertoires had been generated on a single sequencing platform. Class I and class II HLA loci were covered by the typing at four-digit resolution. Typing coverage differed by locus: A, B, C, DRB1 and DQB1 were typed in roughly 620-630 donors, DQA1 in 522, DPA1 in 606, and DPB1 in just under 490. Several DR-DQ haplotypes were handled as single units for association and clustering, since linkage in the cohort was strong. Across around 400 genotyped donors of the cohort, an average of roughly 250,000 unique TCR beta nucleotide sequences per donor were sequenced, and 15% to 20% of those sequences were non-productive. Results and caveats for the whole study, not just this receptor: Correlated functional status among segregating V segments might be attributable to linkage disequilibrium, but an unknown experimental factor could not be ruled out. The authors suggested that the approach could potentially be generalized to other disease states and immunological phenotypes. For the cohort, immune exposure information was limited to CMV serostatus. The 87-base-pair reads could not distinguish some IMGT-functional V segments, including TRBV6-2 and TRBV6-3, so those segments were excluded. In a later analysis, HLA-associated TCR beta chains showed more clonal expansion and lower generation probabilities than non-associated chains that were equally common. At a false discovery rate of 0.05, a later analysis linked under 20,000 TCR beta sequences to specific HLA alleles. The presence/absence analyses assumed that sequencing depth was roughly uniform across donors, and that assumption may not be true. Assigning TCR associations to individual alleles was difficult when HLA alleles, especially DR and DQ, strongly co-occurred. The study gave a list of 150 to 200 TCR beta chains associated with cytomegalovirus. V-gene and J-gene trimming of TCR beta chains was associated with a missense DCLRE1C variant in a later genetic analysis, and the association was replicated in an independent cohort. Because counts were too low, about 18 rarely observed V segments, including chromosome 9 orphons, were excluded from the earlier analysis of several hundred of the donors. In a later analysis, several top co-occurrence clusters were reported to appear linked to parvovirus B19, influenza, CMV and Epstein-Barr virus. In an earlier analysis of 450 to 750 of the donors, most TCR beta V segments appeared in productive rearrangements about 87% or about 30% of the time, broadly matching IMGT annotations. In a later analysis, TCR association rates were found to vary across HLA loci, with the most associated TCRs seen for DRB1 alleles and the fewest for HLA-C alleles. A further reported finding was that TCR beta sequences accurately predicted the HLA-A and HLA-B alleles for most subjects in the first cohort. According to a later analysis, most CMV-associated TCR beta chains appeared to be HLA-restricted, and the HLA associations seemed to be driven largely by CMV exposure. Across donors, most TCR sequences were observed very rarely, whereas some public TCRs were present in many individuals. Only TCR beta chains were sequenced in this cohort, and the absence of alpha or paired-chain data limited detectable features. HLA typing was unavailable for some donors at each locus, so association tests used only the typed subset. Three of the identified cytomegalovirus-associated TCR beta chains were confirmed in vitro to be specific for cytomegalovirus antigens. The classifier was reported to diagnose cytomegalovirus status with high specificity and sensitivity in both the original cohort and the validation cohort. A group of highly shared sequence variants was considered likely to be a technical artifact of the sequencing pipeline. A later genetic analysis reported fewer N-insertions in productive TCRs among donors in an Asian-associated ancestry cluster than the approximately 700-donor mean.

The CDR3 sequence holds 11 residues, the cysteine and phenylalanine included. Only the CDR3 DNA stays, 33 bases, in frame from base 1. CDR1 and CDR2, per the germline V gene, are SNHLY and FYNNEI. V loses 2 bases, J loses 15 bases, and the germline ends lie 11 bases apart. Turning to this clone: What this receptor recognizes is not known. The record has no base qualities; no much larger clone is one base away.

The library was made by the immunoSEQ multiplex PCR assay. For the multiplex PCR, a mixture combining 60 forward primers for TCR Vbeta segments and 13 reverse primers for TCR Jbeta segments was used. The CDR3 region of rearranged TCR beta genes was amplified from genomic DNA by a multiplex PCR assay. Amplified TCR beta libraries were sequenced as 87-base-pair reads on the Illumina HiSeq System. The source study handled its data this way. A later analysis tallied around 82 million unique TCR beta chains across the approximately 670 repertoires, and some 10 million of those chains were shared by two or more donors. Raw reads were error-corrected and collapsed into unique sequences with a nearest-neighbor algorithm that merged closely related sequences to remove PCR and sequencing errors. To assign V, D and J gene segments, CDR3 sequences were aligned to IMGT reference sequences. Each retained sequence needed at least a six-nucleotide match to both a V gene segment and a J gene segment. A rearrangement was called productive if the CDR3 had no stop codons and remained in frame with V and J, and every other rearrangement was called non-productive. CDR3 was defined according to IMGT convention as the region running from the second conserved V-encoded cysteine to the conserved J-encoded phenylalanine. The earlier analysis of about 610 of the donors excluded any sequence lacking an unambiguous match to a single V gene segment. In an earlier analysis of 500 to 750 of the donors, V segments were called functional above 56.7% productive rearrangements and were called segregating when the between-donor standard deviation exceeded 5%. A statistical classification framework was built to diagnose cytomegalovirus status from the catalog of TCR beta chain sequences. V and J gene assignment, in a later analysis, came from comparing TCR nucleotide sequences with IMGT/GENE-DB human TR gene sequences. Using the TCRdist pipeline, a later analysis assigned CDR3 sequences along with most-parsimonious VDJ recombination scenarios. In a later analysis, each TCR beta chain was defined by its CDR3 amino acid sequence together with its V-gene family, and reads lacking a unique V-gene family were excluded. To address suspected cross-contamination and a sequencing artifact, a later analysis removed over 500 highly shared, low-generation-probability nucleotide sequences. For each public chain, a later analysis derived a clonal expansion index from normalized ranks of inferred template counts within each repertoire. In a later analysis, generation probabilities were computed using a VDJ recombination model fitted to out-of-frame rearrangements, and the results were checked against IGoR. A later analysis scored TCR-TCR, TCR-HLA and TCR-CMV co-occurrence with hypergeometric tests, applying a repertoire-size bias correction to TCR pairs. In a later analysis, false discovery rates were estimated by permuting HLA or CMV assignments 20 times. In a later analysis, co-occurring TCRs were grouped with DBSCAN, and TCRdist sequence similarity was added when clustering was performed within HLA-allele-positive subsets. Co-occurrence clustering excluded repertoires with fewer than 30,000 or more than 120,000 public chains, plus five with anomalous nucleotide sharing. TCRdb's version of the immuneACCESS table is confined to in-frame rearrangements and falls short of the full clone set. An unresolved V gene accounts for under half of the shortfall where checked; the remainder is of unknown origin. V, J and clone size are those of that table, while D and trimming were read from the DNA. The sample table shows some 200,000 clones, and about four fifths are seen once. The top ten clonotypes cover approximately 2.6% of the sample.

In total, 600 or so healthy bone marrow donors made up the cohort. At the time of sampling, all cohort members were nominally healthy, though unrecorded immune exposures were likely present. The donor tested CMV seronegative, placing the donor among the 350 to 400 seronegative members of the cohort. Every donor gave a peripheral blood sample, and the peripheral blood mononuclear cells from that sample were used for TCR beta sequencing. Genomic DNA extraction from the blood cell samples was performed with the Qiagen DNeasy Blood Extraction Kit. This TCR was sampled from a female donor in good health and CMV-seronegative. The V and J genes are TRBV2 and TRBJ2-1, and the D gene may be TRBD2, 5 bases matching. The sample taken for sequencing was PBMCs. The nucleotide sequence is given as TGTGCCAGCAGTGAAAGGACTGCGCGGTTCTTC. Its coded protein is CASSERTARFF.